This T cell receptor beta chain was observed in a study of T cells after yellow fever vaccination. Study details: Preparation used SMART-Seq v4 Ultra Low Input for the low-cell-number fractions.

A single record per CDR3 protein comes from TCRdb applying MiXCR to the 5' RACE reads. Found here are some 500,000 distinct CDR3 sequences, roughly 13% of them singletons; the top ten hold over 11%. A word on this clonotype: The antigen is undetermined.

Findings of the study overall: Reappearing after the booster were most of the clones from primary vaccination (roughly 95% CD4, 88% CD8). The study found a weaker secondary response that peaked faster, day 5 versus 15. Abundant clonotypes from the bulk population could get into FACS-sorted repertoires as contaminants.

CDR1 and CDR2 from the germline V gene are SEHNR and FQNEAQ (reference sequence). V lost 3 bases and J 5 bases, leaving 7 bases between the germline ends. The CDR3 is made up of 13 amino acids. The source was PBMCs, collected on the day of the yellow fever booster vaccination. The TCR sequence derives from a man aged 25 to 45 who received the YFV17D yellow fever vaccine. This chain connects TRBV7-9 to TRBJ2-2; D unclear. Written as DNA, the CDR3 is TGTGCCAGCAGCTTTGAGAGAACCGGGGAGCTGTTTTTT. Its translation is CASSFERTGELFF. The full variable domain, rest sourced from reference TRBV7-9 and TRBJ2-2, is DTGVSQNPRHKITKRGQNVTFRCDPISEHNRLYWYRQTLGQGPEFLTYFQNEAQLEKSRLLSDRFSAERPKGSFSTLEIQRTEQGDSAMYLCASSFERTGELFFGEGSRLTVL.